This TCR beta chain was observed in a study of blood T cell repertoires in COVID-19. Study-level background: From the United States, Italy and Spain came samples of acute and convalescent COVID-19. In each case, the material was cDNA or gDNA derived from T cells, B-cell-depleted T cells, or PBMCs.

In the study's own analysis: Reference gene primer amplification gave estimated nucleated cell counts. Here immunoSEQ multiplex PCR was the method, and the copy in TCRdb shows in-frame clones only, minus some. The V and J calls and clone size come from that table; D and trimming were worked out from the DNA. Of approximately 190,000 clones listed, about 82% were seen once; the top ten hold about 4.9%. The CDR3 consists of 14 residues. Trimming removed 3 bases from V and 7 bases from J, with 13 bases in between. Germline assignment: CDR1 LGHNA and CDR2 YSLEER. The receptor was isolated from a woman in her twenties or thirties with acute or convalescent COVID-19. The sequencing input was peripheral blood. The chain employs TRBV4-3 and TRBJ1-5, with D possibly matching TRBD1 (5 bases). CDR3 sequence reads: CASSQDTEWQPQHF. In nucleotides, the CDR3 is TGCGCCAGCAGCCAGGACACGGAGTGGCAGCCCCAGCATTTT.